This T cell receptor beta chain is drawn from a study of blood T cell repertoires in COVID-19. Overall study context: Samples came from the United States, Italy and Spain, spanning acute and convalescent COVID-19.

Germline V CDR1 and CDR2: ENHRY, SYGVKD. The CDR3 covers 15 residues. V shed 2 bases, J shed 3 bases, and the junction held 5 bases outside the gene matches. TCRdb's copy holds only in-frame clones and misses some; the assay was immunoSEQ multiplex PCR. The sample includes 150,000 to 200,000 clones, around 90% of them seen just once. The V gene is TRBV10-3, the J gene TRBJ2-7; TRBD1 matches 9 bases. The receptor comes from a man in his forties or fifties with acute or convalescent COVID-19. Material for sequencing was peripheral blood. CDR3 residues: CAISEAGQGNYEQYF. For the CDR3, the DNA is TGTGCCATCAGTGAGGCGGGACAGGGCAACTACGAGCAGTACTTC.